Following are 21 T cell receptor beta chains from one sample sequenced in a study of blood T cell repertoires in COVID-19. TCRdb's copy holds only in-frame clones and misses some; the assay was immunoSEQ multiplex PCR. The sample includes 250,000 to 300,000 clones, around 88% of them seen just once. The sample taken for sequencing was peripheral blood. Source of these receptors: a woman in her 30s who had recovered from COVID-19.

The chain uses TRBV4-2 and TRBJ1-2; perhaps TRBD1 as D (6 bases). Germline assignment: CDR1 LGHNA and CDR2 YNFKEQ. The CDR3 spans 14 residues. V was trimmed by 2 bases and J by 6 bases, leaving 13 bases between them. CDR3 nucleotides: TGTGCCAGCAGCCAACAAACCTCAGGGGATGGCTACACCTTC. It codes for CASSQQTSGDGYTF.

This clone was seen a single time. The V and J genes are TRBV4-2 and TRBJ2-7; 12 positions agree with TRBD2. CDR1 is LGHNA and CDR2 is YNFKEQ in the germline V gene. Trimming took 4 bases from V and 3 from J; bases not matched to a gene: 7. The CDR3 contains 16 residues. The CDR3 coding sequence is TGTGCCAGCAGCCCAGGACTAGCGGGGACGAGCTACGAGCAGTACTTC. Translation: CASSPGLAGTSYEQYF.

This clone was observed once. The V and J genes are TRBV11-2 and TRBJ2-1, with D tentatively TRBD2 (5 bases). V was cut by 0 bases and J by 0 bases, with 15 bases left in between. This CDR3 is built from 18 residues. In germline, CDR1 is SGHAT, CDR2 FQNNGV. This CDR3 is CASSLEGGHSGSYNEQFF. In DNA form, the CDR3 reads TGTGCCAGCAGCTTAGAGGGCGGGCACTCTGGCTCCTACAATGAGCAGTTCTTC.

This clone was seen only a few times. The J gene is TRBJ1-1, the V gene TRBV6-5, with D perhaps matching TRBD1 (6 bases). Germline CDR1 is MNHEY and CDR2 is SVGAGI. Trimming took 0 bases from V and 3 from J, leaving 14 bases between them. The length of the CDR3 is 16 residues. The CDR3 nucleotides are TGTGCCAGCAGTTACTCAAGCGTACAGGGCCACACTGAAGCTTTCTTT. Translating gives CASSYSSVQGHTEAFF.

This chain joins TRBV19 and TRBJ2-3; maybe TRBD2 (6 bases). Germline values: CDR1 LNHDA, CDR2 SQIVND (reference sequence). Trimming cost V 9 bases and J 2 bases, with 15 bases left between them. CDR3 length: 14 amino acids. CDR3 region: CASGRGDPTDTQYF. As DNA, the CDR3 is TGTGCCAGCGGGCGCGGGGATCCCACAGATACGCAGTATTTT.

This CDR3 reads CASSQVRSLSNTGELFF. The CDR3 coding sequence is TGCGCCAGCAGCCAAGTGAGATCACTCTCGAACACCGGGGAGCTGTTTTTT. The rearrangement uses TRBV4-1 and TRBJ2-2, with unresolved D. This CDR3 has 17 amino acids. Germline V gives CDR1 MGHRA, CDR2 YSYEKL. Trimming removed 1 base at V and 0 bases at J, with 12 bases between.

This chain links TRBV21-1 with TRBJ1-5. TRBV21-1 counts as a pseudogene. This CDR3 spans 13 amino acids. The CDR3 loop reads CASSKVGREPQHF. The CDR3, as DNA: TGTGCCAGCAGCAAAGTGGGGAGAGAGCCCCAGCATTTT.

The chain has TRBV15 and TRBJ2-3; weak D call: TRBD2 (5 bases). The CDR3 extends over 17 amino acids. Trimming pared 5 bases from V and 2 bases from J, leaving 20 bases between. CDR1 LNHNV and CDR2 YYDKDF come from the germline V gene (reference sequence). CDR3 bases: TGTGCCACCAGCGGTCCAGCGGACCTACACAACACAGATACGCAGTATTTT. As protein: CATSGPADLHNTDTQYF.

The chain has TRBV7-2 and TRBJ1-1; 7 nucleotides line up with TRBD1. V trimming: 2 bases; J trimming: 2 bases; junction bases outside the gene matches: 5. The CDR3 runs to 15 residues. Germline CDR1 SGHTA, CDR2 FQGNSA. Here the CDR3 reads CASSLPPGGNTEAFF. In nucleotides, the CDR3 is TGTGCCAGCAGCTTACCCCCAGGGGGAAACACTGAAGCTTTCTTT.

This CDR3 reads CASSLDVAGGETQYF. CDR3 sequence (DNA): TGTGCCAGCAGCTTGGATGTGGCAGGGGGGGAGACCCAGTACTTC. This chain connects TRBV5-4 to TRBJ2-5, with D perhaps matching TRBD1 (7 bases). CDR1 and CDR2 from the germline V gene are SGHNT and YYREEE (reference sequence). The CDR3 covers 15 residues. V gave up 0 bases and J gave up 5 bases, with 14 bases separating them.

V and J are TRBV5-1 and TRBJ1-2, with D possibly TRBD1 on 6 matching bases. Germline V gene data show CDR1 as SGHRS and CDR2 as YFSETQ. The CDR3 has 15 residues. Trimming pared 4 bases from V and 0 bases from J, leaving 13 bases between. DNA for the CDR3: TGCGCCAGCAGCCCCGAAGGGGGAGCTAACTATGGCTACACCTTC. Translation gives CASSPEGGANYGYTF.

This clone occurred once. The chain recombines TRBV15 with TRBJ1-2, with 12 bases matching TRBD1. The CDR3 consists of 17 residues. V shed 3 bases, J shed 6 bases, and the junction held 11 bases outside the gene matches. The germline V gene encodes CDR1 LNHNV and CDR2 YYDKDF (reference sequence). This CDR3 reads CATSRTGTGGGSDGYTF. The CDR3 DNA reads TGTGCCACCAGCAGGACCGGGACAGGGGGCGGCTCCGATGGCTACACCTTC.

The J gene is TRBJ2-7, the V gene TRBV23-1; D is unclear. TRBV23-1 falls under the ORF class, with uncertain function. V shed 0 bases and J shed 2 bases, with 8 bases lying between them. The CDR3 extends over 14 amino acids. CDR3 protein: CASSQSGRAYEQYF. CDR3 coding DNA: TGCGCCAGCAGTCAATCCGGCCGGGCCTACGAGCAGTACTTC.

The J gene is TRBJ2-7, the V gene TRBV2; 7 bases fit TRBD1. This CDR3 comprises 15 residues. The V gene's germline CDR1 is SNHLY and CDR2 FYNNEI. V gave up 2 bases and J gave up 6 bases; unmatched junction bases: 10. The CDR3 DNA reads TGTGCCAGCAGTGAACGGCCAGGGGGATCCGGCGAGCAGTACTTC. Encoded protein: CASSERPGGSGEQYF.

DNA of the CDR3: TGTGCCAGCAGCCTTACAGGGTCCATGAACACTGAAGCTTTCTTT. Its translation: CASSLTGSMNTEAFF. The chain has TRBV5-4 and TRBJ1-1; weak D call: TRBD1 (6 bases). The CDR3 is made up of 15 amino acids. V lost 4 bases to trimming and J lost 0 bases, with 13 bases between them. Germline values: CDR1 SGHNT, CDR2 YYREEE (reference sequence).

This chain connects TRBV19 to TRBJ1-2; 9 bases fit TRBD1. Germline loops: CDR1 LNHDA, CDR2 SQIVND (reference sequence). J was trimmed by 6 bases and V by 3 bases; bases with no gene match: 5. The CDR3 sequence is 14 residues long. CDR3 protein: CASSMNRGRDGYTF. CDR3 in DNA: TGTGCCAGTAGTATGAACAGGGGGCGCGATGGCTACACCTTC.

CDR3 DNA sequence: TGCGCCAGCAGCCAATACGGTCTCTGGACAGCATACCAAGAGACCCAGTACTTC. It specifies CASSQYGLWTAYQETQYF. The rearrangement links TRBV4-3 to TRBJ2-5; a possible D gene is TRBD1 (6 bases). The CDR3 length is 18 residues. Trimming left V 2 bases short and J 0 bases short, with 19 bases between. Germline CDR1 LGHNA, CDR2 YSLEER.

The chain joins TRBV5-1 to TRBJ1-4; TRBD1 aligns across 7 bases. The germline CDR1 and CDR2 sequences are SGHRS and YFSETQ. The length of the CDR3 is 13 residues. The V and J ends lost 0 bases and 13 bases, in that order; junction bases with no gene match: 6. The CDR3 region is CASSLAQGEALFF. The CDR3 DNA reads TGCGCCAGCAGCTTGGCTCAGGGGGAGGCACTGTTTTTT. The whole variable domain, filled in from reference TRBV5-1 and TRBJ1-4, reads KAGVTQTPRYLIKTRGQQVTLSCSPISGHRSVSWYQQTPGQGLQFLFEYFSETQRNKGNFPGRFSGRQFSNSRSEMNVSTLELGDSALYLCASSLAQGEALFFGSGTQLSVL.

This clone came up once. The V and J genes are TRBV24-1 and TRBJ1-5; 7 bases line up with TRBD1. The CDR3 is made up of 14 amino acids. V lost 3 bases, J lost 9 bases, and 7 bases stayed unmatched. Per germline, CDR1 KGHDR and CDR2 SFDVKD. The CDR3 DNA is TGTGCCACCAGTGATCCGACAGGGAGTGCGCCCCAGCATTTT. Its translation is CATSDPTGSAPQHF.

This clone has only one observation. The genes are TRBV3-1 (or the pseudogene TRBV3-2) and TRBJ1-6; no definite D call. The germline V gene has CDR1 LGHDT and CDR2 YNNKEL (reference sequence). Trimming took off 4 bases at V and 7 bases at J, with 11 bases between the two ends. This CDR3 contains 14 residues. Here the CDR3 DNA reads TGTGCCAGCAGCCCAGAGTCGGTAAATTCACCCCTCCACTTT. Translating gives CASSPESVNSPLHF.

With respect to this clone: Other DNA sequences in this specimen translate into the identical CDR3. J is TRBJ1-1 and V is TRBV9; 9 nucleotides line up with TRBD1. The germline gives CDR1 SGDLS, CDR2 YYNGEE. This CDR3 has 13 residues. The V and J ends lost 2 bases and 6 bases, in that order; junction bases with no gene match: 2. DNA of the CDR3: TGTGCCAGCAGCGTCCGACAGGGGGCTGAAGCTTTCTTT. Its translation is CASSVRQGAEAFF. Looking up the rest from reference TRBV9 and TRBJ1-1 gives the full variable domain: DSGVTQTPKHLITATGQRVTLRCSPRSGDLSVYWYQQSLDQGLQFLIQYYNGEERAKGNILERFSAQQFPDLHSELNLSSLELGDSALYFCASSVRQGAEAFFGQGTRLTVV.